What follows are 10 T cell receptor beta chains derived from one specimen sequenced in a study of Ad26.COV2.S vaccination and SARS-CoV-2 variants. Sequenced by immunoSEQ multiplex PCR; TCRdb stores in-frame clones only, minus some. Here the sample spans roughly 140,000 clones, 86% being singletons. This specimen consisted of peripheral blood, obtained after recovery from COVID-19. The receptors come from a human donor who had recovered from COVID-19.

This clone was detected once. J is TRBJ2-2 and V is TRBV19; the D gene could be TRBD1 or TRBD2 (5 bases each). Germline CDR1 LNHDA, CDR2 SQIVND (reference sequence). The V gene lost 6 bases and the J gene lost 1 base, with 12 bases spanning the gap. The length of the CDR3 is 15 residues. The CDR3 coding sequence is TGTGCCAGTAGGGTAGAGGGGATGAACACCGGGGAGCTGTTTTTT. This gives the protein CASRVEGMNTGELFF.

The chain combines TRBV5-1 with TRBJ2-5; TRBD2 aligns across 7 bases. Germline CDR1 reads SGHRS; CDR2 reads YFSETQ. With V trimmed by 0 bases and J by 5 bases, 1 base remained unmatched. This CDR3 has 13 amino acids. The CDR3: CASSLGAGETQYF. CDR3 nucleotide sequence: TGCGCCAGCAGCTTGGGAGCGGGGGAGACCCAGTACTTC.

The V call is TRBV7-2, the J call TRBJ2-1; 8 positions agree with TRBD2. Germline assignment: CDR1 SGHTA and CDR2 FQGNSA. V dropped 2 bases and J dropped 4; count of bases not matched to a gene: 7. The CDR3 sequence is 16 residues long. The CDR3 loop is CASSLFGGGLYNEQFF. The CDR3 DNA follows: TGTGCCAGCAGCTTATTTGGCGGGGGGCTATACAATGAGCAGTTCTTC. The variable domain in full, completed from reference TRBV7-2 and TRBJ2-1, reads GAGVSQSPSNKVTEKGKDVELRCDPISGHTALYWYRQSLGQGLEFLIYFQGNSAPDKSGLPSDRFSAERTGGSVSTLTIQRTQQEDSAVYLCASSLFGGGLYNEQFFGPGTRLTVL.

This clone turned up a few times. The chain couples TRBV28 to TRBJ1-4; D is possibly TRBD1 (6 bases). Germline V gene lookup returns CDR1 MDHEN and CDR2 SYDVKM. V was shortened by 4 bases and J by 0 bases, with 12 bases between the two germline ends. The CDR3 is made up of 16 amino acids. Here the CDR3 DNA reads TGTGCCAGCAGTTCACCAGGACAGACAACTAATGAAAAACTGTTTTTT. Translated: CASSSPGQTTNEKLFF.

The chain links TRBV19 to TRBJ1-5; a weak D match, TRBD1 (5 bases). Germline lookup yields CDR1 LNHDA and CDR2 SQIVND (reference sequence). The CDR3 covers 14 residues. Trimming removed 7 bases from V and 6 bases from J, with 16 bases in between. The CDR3 region is CASTGTAWGQPQHF. The CDR3, as DNA: TGTGCCAGTACCGGGACGGCCTGGGGTCAGCCCCAGCATTTT.

This clone has more than one count but fewer than ten. The V and J genes are TRBV7-2 and TRBJ2-1, with 9 nucleotides matching TRBD1. Unmatched junction bases numbered 2, after V lost 3 bases and J lost 2 bases. CDR1 and CDR2 (germline): SGHTA, FQGNSA. This CDR3 has 15 residues. The CDR3 loop is CASSFGDRAYNEQFF. The CDR3 DNA reads TGTGCCAGCAGCTTCGGGGACAGGGCCTACAATGAGCAGTTCTTC.

The CDR3 DNA reads as TGTGCCAGCAGTTACGTACTAGCGGGTAGGGGAGATACGCAGTATTTT. Amino acid sequence: CASSYVLAGRGDTQYF. V gene TRBV6-5 combines with J gene TRBJ2-3, with 9 bases aligning to TRBD2. The CDR3 extends over 16 amino acids. CDR1 is MNHEY, CDR2 SVGAGI, per germline. J was trimmed by 5 bases and V by 2 bases; bases with no gene match: 8.

Ten or more counts support this clone. The chain is built from TRBV7-9 and TRBJ2-7; TRBD1 agrees at 7 bases. The V gene's germline CDR1 is SEHNR and CDR2 FQNEAQ (reference sequence). Trimming removed 6 bases from V and 1 base from J; junction bases left unmatched: 15. The CDR3 loop spans 17 amino acids. CDR3 residues: CASSSPNRGRGSYEQYF. In nucleotides, the CDR3 is TGTGCCAGCAGTTCCCCAAACAGGGGCAGGGGATCCTACGAGCAGTACTTC.

The rearrangement joins TRBV27 to TRBJ1-2; D gene ambiguous. Trimming left V 3 bases short and J 1 base short, with 9 bases between. Germline CDR1 MNHEY, CDR2 SMNVEV (reference sequence). CDR3 length: 14 residues. CDR3 residues: CASSLTPDNYGYTF. The CDR3 DNA sequence: TGTGCCAGCAGTTTGACTCCCGATAACTATGGCTACACCTTC.

This chain joins TRBV27 and TRBJ1-5; possible D gene TRBD1, 5 bases. Germline V CDR1 and CDR2: MNHEY, SMNVEV (reference sequence). V gave up 5 bases and J gave up 0 bases, with 17 bases separating them. The CDR3 length is 17 residues. The DNA of the CDR3 is TGTGCCAGCAGTCCCCTCGAGGGGACGTATAGCAATCAGCCCCAGCATTTT. Protein sequence: CASSPLEGTYSNQPQHF.